The 15 T cell receptor beta chains below all came from one sample that was sequenced in a study of beta chain features in type 1 diabetes. Study-level points and caveats: Moderately but significantly shorter TCRB CDR3s were found in Type 1 diabetes patients in all four CD4+ subsets.

Every isolated RNA sample was fully reverse transcribed, so sequencing captured expressed TCRB transcripts. This table comes from immunoSEQ multiplex PCR, and its TCRdb copy is limited to in-frame clones, with some not included. The sample includes about 640,000 clones, around 12% of them seen just once. No cognate antigen is known for these TCRs. The sequencing sample was made of naive CD4+ T cells from blood. These receptors all come from a man aged 25-40 years with type 1 diabetes.

This clone was seen a handful of times. J is TRBJ2-3 and V is TRBV7-2; TRBD2 matches at 12 bases. The length of the CDR3 is 15 residues. In germline, CDR1 is SGHTA, CDR2 FQGNSA. After removal of 5 bases from V and 5 bases from J, the junction contained 5 bases not matched to a gene. The CDR3 sequence: CASSRLAGGQDTQYF. CDR3 nucleotides: TGTGCCAGCAGCCGTCTAGCGGGGGGGCAAGATACGCAGTATTTT.

The table lists this clone with a few counts. Additional DNA sequences in this sample encode the identical CDR3. The chain combines TRBV9 with TRBJ2-3; maybe TRBD1 (5 bases). Per germline, CDR1 SGDLS and CDR2 YYNGEE. Trimming removed 0 bases at V and 0 bases at J, with 8 bases between. CDR3 size: 15 residues. The chain's CDR3 is CASSVGTSSTDTQYF. The CDR3 DNA reads as TGTGCCAGCAGCGTAGGGACATCTAGCACAGATACGCAGTATTTT.

This chain links TRBV19 with TRBJ2-7; TRBD2 aligns across 10 bases. The V segment lost 7 bases and the J segment 0 bases; nucleotides outside the gene matches: 6. The CDR3 extends over 15 amino acids. Germline V CDR1 and CDR2: LNHDA, SQIVND (reference sequence). The chain's CDR3 is CASIGTSDNSYEQYF. As DNA, the CDR3 is TGTGCCAGTATTGGGACTAGCGACAACTCCTACGAGCAGTACTTC.

The V and J genes are TRBV28 and TRBJ2-7; 9 positions agree with TRBD1. V lost 3 bases and J lost 5; bases outside the gene matches: 8. The CDR3 is 15 amino acids. Germline CDR1 and CDR2: MDHEN and SYDVKM. The CDR3 spells CASSFSGQGPNEQYF. CDR3 DNA sequence: TGTGCCAGCAGTTTTTCGGGACAGGGCCCGAACGAGCAGTACTTC.

The sample holds a few counts of this clone. The gene calls are TRBV10-3 and TRBJ2-5; D uncertain. The V end lost 0 bases, the J end lost 2 bases, and 7 bases lay between the germline ends. The CDR3 is made up of 14 amino acids. Germline loops: CDR1 ENHRY, CDR2 SYGVKD. Here the CDR3 reads CAISESRNQETQYF. The CDR3 DNA follows: TGTGCCATCAGTGAGTCGCGGAATCAAGAGACCCAGTACTTC.

Note on this clone: Mismatch with germline at one junction end may stem from a read error. V and J are TRBV28 and TRBJ2-7; D not certain. This CDR3 comprises 13 residues. From germline, CDR1 is MDHEN and CDR2 SYDVKM. The CDR3 reads CASSLGQPQTCVF. CDR3 in DNA: TGTGCCAGCAGTTTAGGCCAGCCCCAAACCTGCGTCTTC.

This chain joins TRBV7-6 and TRBJ2-1; 9 bases are shared with TRBD2. V lost 4 bases to trimming and J lost 4 bases; unmatched junction nucleotides: 5. The CDR3 totals 15 residues. Germline CDR1 is SGHVS and CDR2 is FNYEAQ. The CDR3 loop is CASSWSGGPYNEQFF. The DNA of the CDR3 is TGTGCCAGCAGCTGGAGCGGGGGGCCATACAATGAGCAGTTCTTC. Variable domain in full (rest from reference TRBV7-6 and TRBJ2-1): GAGVSQSPRYKVTKRGQDVALRCDPISGHVSLYWYRQALGQGPEFLTYFNYEAQQDKSGLPNDRFSAERPEGSISTLTIQRTEQRDSAMYRCASSWSGGPYNEQFFGPGTRLTVL.

The genes are TRBV6-5 and TRBJ2-7; perhaps TRBD1 as D (6 bases). Germline assignment: CDR1 MNHEY and CDR2 SVGAGI. The CDR3 has 14 residues. Deletions cut 0 bases from V and 4 bases from J, with 10 bases between. The CDR3: CASSYSGAGYEQYF. In nucleotides, the CDR3 is TGTGCCAGCAGTTACTCGGGGGCTGGTTACGAGCAGTACTTC.

The chain employs TRBV30 and TRBJ1-2, with TRBD1 matching over 10 bases. V shed 7 bases, J shed 4 bases, and the junction held 15 bases outside the gene matches. The CDR3 has 16 residues. Per germline, CDR1 GTSNPN and CDR2 SVGIG (reference sequence). The CDR3 protein is CAYLSGTGALAYGYTF. The CDR3 nucleotides are TGTGCCTACCTATCCGGGACAGGGGCGTTGGCCTATGGCTACACCTTC.

This clone was seen a handful of times. V gene TRBV29-1 combines with J gene TRBJ1-2, with 10 bases fitting TRBD1. V lost 6 bases, J lost 6 bases, and 4 bases stayed unmatched. CDR1 and CDR2 from the germline V gene are SQVTM and ANQGSEA. The CDR3 is made up of 12 amino acids. CDR3: CSVDRGLDGYTF. The CDR3 coding sequence is TGCAGCGTCGACAGGGGGCTGGATGGCTACACCTTC.

This clone was seen only a few times. The genes are TRBV28 and TRBJ2-7; 8 positions agree with TRBD2. This CDR3 comprises 15 residues. CDR1 is MDHEN and CDR2 is SYDVKM in the germline V gene. Germline trimming cut 1 base from V and 3 bases from J; bases unmatched to any gene: 5. CDR3 amino acids: CASSLYAGGGYEQYF. The CDR3 DNA reads as TGTGCCAGCAGTTTATATGCGGGGGGCGGCTACGAGCAGTACTTC.

With respect to this clone: Distinct nucleotide sequences in the sample also encode this CDR3. This chain uses TRBV4-3 with TRBJ2-3, with 10 positions matching TRBD2. Germline CDR1 LGHNA, CDR2 YSLEER. The CDR3 sequence is 16 residues long. With V trimmed by 1 base and J by 3 bases, 4 bases remained unmatched. CDR3 nucleotides: TGCGCCAGCAGCCAAGGGACTAGCGGAACTACAGATACGCAGTATTTT. It translates to CASSQGTSGTTDTQYF.

This clone has more than one count but fewer than ten. The chain joins TRBV5-1 to TRBJ2-1; TRBD2 matches 9 bases. V lost 4 bases to trimming and J lost 1 base; unmatched junction nucleotides: 9. The germline CDR1 and CDR2 sequences are SGHRS and YFSETQ. CDR3 size: 17 residues. For the CDR3, the DNA is TGCGCCAGCAGCCTGACCGGGACTAGCAGGTCCTACAATGAGCAGTTCTTC. Amino acids: CASSLTGTSRSYNEQFF. Together with reference TRBV5-1 and TRBJ2-1, the CDR3 gives the full variable domain: KAGVTQTPRYLIKTRGQQVTLSCSPISGHRSVSWYQQTPGQGLQFLFEYFSETQRNKGNFPGRFSGRQFSNSRSEMNVSTLELGDSALYLCASSLTGTSRSYNEQFFGPGTRLTVL.

V gene TRBV5-4 combines with J gene TRBJ2-3; D gene ambiguous. The germline V and J ends were trimmed by 1 base and 0 bases, with 9 bases remaining between them. CDR1 and CDR2 (germline): SGHNT, YYREEE (reference sequence). The CDR3 loop spans 15 amino acids. The chain's CDR3 is CASSLNGLSTDTQYF. In nucleotides, the CDR3 is TGTGCCAGCAGCTTGAACGGGCTTAGCACAGATACGCAGTATTTT.

The chain links TRBV5-1 to TRBJ2-6, with TRBD1 matching over 8 bases. Germline V gene data show CDR1 as SGHRS and CDR2 as YFSETQ. This CDR3 contains 18 residues. V was pared by 4 bases and J by 0 bases, with 9 bases of the junction left unmatched. CDR3 coding DNA: TGCGCCAGCAGCCCCCAGGGGGCGAGTTTCTCTGGGGCCAACGTCCTGACTTTC. Protein sequence: CASSPQGASFSGANVLTF.